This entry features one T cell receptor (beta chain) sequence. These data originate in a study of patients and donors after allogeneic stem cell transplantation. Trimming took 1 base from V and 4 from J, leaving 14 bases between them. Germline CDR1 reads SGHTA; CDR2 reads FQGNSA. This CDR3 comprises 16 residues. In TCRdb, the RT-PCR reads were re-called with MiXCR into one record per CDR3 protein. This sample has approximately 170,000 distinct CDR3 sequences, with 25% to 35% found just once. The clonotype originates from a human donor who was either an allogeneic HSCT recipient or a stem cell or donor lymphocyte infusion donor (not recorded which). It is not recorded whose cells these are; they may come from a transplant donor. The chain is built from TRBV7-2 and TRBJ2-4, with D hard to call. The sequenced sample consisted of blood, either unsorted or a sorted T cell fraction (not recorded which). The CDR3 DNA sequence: TGTGCCAGCAGCTTAGATTTCGGTTCTGTGAAAAACATTCAGTACTTC. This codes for CASSLDFGSVKNIQYF.